A selection of T cell receptor beta chains follows, all from one sample in a study of early stage breast cancer tumors. Some clones are missing from TCRdb's copy, which holds only in-frame ones; the method was immunoSEQ multiplex PCR. Of fewer than 50,000 clones listed, around 69% are singletons. The specimen was blood. The receptors stem from a person between 45 and 65 years old with breast cancer. Both conserved end residues are part of each CDR3. Fields, in order: V gene, J gene, clone size, D gene, CDR3 DNA, CDR3 protein. D genes are given only for firm matches. Clone size is stated in some rows and not others, as once, few, many or a class when expanded.

>TRBV9|TRBJ2-5|.|TRBD2
TGTGCCAGCAGCCGAGCGGGGGGCCCGCAAGAGACCCAGTACTTC
CASSRAGGPQETQYF
>TRBV6-1|TRBJ1-2|.|.
TGTGCCAGCAGTGAAGTAGGCAGGGGTTTGGAAGGCTACACCTTC
CASSEVGRGLEGYTF
>TRBV19|TRBJ2-3|few|.
TGTGCCAGTAGTCCCGGGAGCACAGATACGCAGTATTTT
CASSPGSTDTQYF
>TRBV29-1|TRBJ1-2|.|.
TGCAGCGCATACAGCAACTCGGCCCTTGGCTACACCTTC
CSAYSNSALGYTF
>TRBV4-1|TRBJ1-1|.|.
TGCGCCAGCAGCCAAGCTCCGAACACTGAAGCTTTCTTT
CASSQAPNTEAFF
>TRBV25-1|TRBJ1-4|.|TRBD1
TGTGCCAGCAGTGAATCGACAGGGTCGGGGGAAAAACTGTTTTTT
CASSESTGSGEKLFF
>TRBV5-4|TRBJ2-2|.|TRBD2
TGTGCCAGCAGCTTGGGAGCTAGCGGGAGCACCGGGGAGCTGTTTTTT
CASSLGASGSTGELFF
>TRBV5-1|TRBJ2-7|.|TRBD1
TGCGCCAGCAGCAAAGGGACAGGGGAGGGTGAGCAGTACTTC
CASSKGTGEGEQYF
>TRBV7-9|TRBJ1-2|.|TRBD1
TGTGCCAGCAGCCCAGGGGACAGGTACTATGGCTACACCTTC
CASSPGDRYYGYTF
>TRBV7-2|TRBJ1-5|.|.
TGTGCCAGCAGCTTAAGCCTCGCAGGACAGCCCCAGCATTTT
CASSLSLAGQPQHF
>TRBV11-3|TRBJ2-4|.|.
TGTGCCAGCAGCTTAGGGGACCGGACAGATCTAAACATTCAGTACTTC
CASSLGDRTDLNIQYF
>TRBV7-8|TRBJ2-1|few|.
TGTGCCAGCAGCTTAGATGCGGGCGTTGGATACAATGAGCAGTTCTTC
CASSLDAGVGYNEQFF
>TRBV4-3|TRBJ1-2|.|.
TGCGCCAGCAGCCAAGACCCGGGGTACTATGGCTACACCTTC
CASSQDPGYYGYTF
>TRBV14|TRBJ2-2|.|.
TGTGCCAGCAGCCAGACGACGGGGACACCCATGGAGCTGTTTTTT
CASSQTTGTPMELFF
>TRBV18|TRBJ2-2|.|.
TGTGCCAGCTCACCGATACAGGCCTTCACCGGGGAGCTGTTTTTT
CASSPIQAFTGELFF
>TRBV11-2|TRBJ2-2|few|TRBD2
TGTGCCAGCAGCTCTACTAGCGCGAACACCGGGGAGCTGTTTTTT
CASSSTSANTGELFF
>TRBV30|TRBJ2-3|.|TRBD2
TGTGCCTGGGCCTTCGGTAGGGGAGGGTTGAGCACAGATACGCAGTATTTT
CAWAFGRGGLSTDTQYF
>TRBV30|TRBJ1-5|few|.
TGTGCCTGGAGTGTACAGGGTCAGCCCCAGCATTTT
CAWSVQGQPQHF
>TRBV11-2|TRBJ2-5|.|.
TGTGCCAGCAGCTTCTCCGGGTACCAAGAGACCCAGTACTTC
CASSFSGYQETQYF
>TRBV28|TRBJ1-3|.|.
TGTGCCAGCAGTTTATTTGGTTTCAGGGTCGCTGGAAACACCATATATTTT
CASSLFGFRVAGNTIYF
>TRBV11-2|TRBJ2-7|.|.
TGTGCCAGCAGCTCAGTTAGGACGGACTATAAAACCTACGAGCAGTACTTC
CASSSVRTDYKTYEQYF
>TRBV11-2|TRBJ2-5|.|.
TGTGCCAGCAGCTTAGATTCTTCCGGGGTCGGGGAGACCCAGTACTTC
CASSLDSSGVGETQYF
>TRBV2|TRBJ2-1|.|.
TGTGCCAGCAGCTATCAGGGGTACAATGAGCAGTTCTTC
CASSYQGYNEQFF
>TRBV5-5|TRBJ2-7|.|TRBD2
TGTGCCAGCAGCTCGAGACTAGCGGGTATCTACGAGCAGTACTTC
CASSSRLAGIYEQYF
>TRBV5-1|TRBJ2-1|.|.
TGCGCCAGCAGCTTGGCTTCTTACAATGAGCAGTTCTTC
CASSLASYNEQFF
>TRBV12-5|TRBJ1-5|.|TRBD1
TGTGCTAGTGCCCGGACAGGGTTTACACATAGCAATCAGCCCCAGCATTTT
CASARTGFTHSNQPQHF
>TRBV29-1|TRBJ2-3|.|.
TGCAGCGCAGACAGGACAGATACGCAGTATTTT
CSADRTDTQYF
>TRBV21-1|TRBJ1-5|few|.
TGTGCCAGCAGCAATCCAGGGGGCGCAGGCAATCAGCCCCAGCATTTT
CASSNPGGAGNQPQHF
>TRBV11-2|TRBJ2-1|.|TRBD2
TGTGCCAGCAGCTTAGGTGCTAATGTAGCGGGAGGTGAAGGGCAGTTCTTC
CASSLGANVAGGEGQFF
>TRBV4-3|TRBJ1-1|.|.
TGCGCCAGCAGCCAAGCCTTACTGAGTGGTACTGAAGCTTTCTTT
CASSQALLSGTEAFF
>TRBV5-1|TRBJ1-2|once|TRBD1
TGCGCCAGCAGCTTAATAACAGGGGAAAGCTATGGCTACACCTTC
CASSLITGESYGYTF
>TRBV5-1|TRBJ2-1|once|TRBD2
TGCGCCAGCAGCTTGGCCTGGCCTAGCGGGGGAGCGGGCAATGAGCAGTTCTTC
CASSLAWPSGGAGNEQFF
>TRBV2|TRBJ2-2|.|.
TGTGCCAGCACCGGGGAGGATACGAACACCGGGGAGCTGTTTTTT
CASTGEDTNTGELFF
>TRBV14|TRBJ1-6|medium-sized|.
TGTGCCAGCAGCCAAGCCCTGAATTCACCCCTCCACTTT
CASSQALNSPLHF
>TRBV11-3|TRBJ2-7|few|.
TGTGCCAGCAGCTTAGGCCAGGGGAGCTCCTACGAGCAGTACTTC
CASSLGQGSSYEQYF
>TRBV29-1|TRBJ2-1|.|TRBD2
TGCAGCCATTTAGGACTAGCGGCCTACAATGAGCAGTTCTTC
CSHLGLAAYNEQFF
>TRBV5-6|TRBJ1-2|.|TRBD1
TGTGCCAGCAGCTTGGTAGGGACAGGGTCGTATGGCTACACCTTC
CASSLVGTGSYGYTF
>TRBV19|TRBJ1-4|.|.
TGTGCCAGTAGTAGGCAGGGGGAAAAACTGTTTTTT
CASSRQGEKLFF
>TRBV19|TRBJ2-1|.|TRBD2
TGTGCCAGTGGACTAGCGGGGGCCGACTCCTACAATGAGCAGTTCTTC
CASGLAGADSYNEQFF
>TRBV2|TRBJ2-5|.|TRBD1
TGTGCCAGCAGCCTGGGACAGGGCCCTCAAGAGACCCAGTACTTC
CASSLGQGPQETQYF
>TRBV30|TRBJ1-2|medium-sized|.
TGTGCCTGCAGGGATCCTAACTATGGCTACACCTTC
CACRDPNYGYTF
>TRBV2|TRBJ1-2|few|.
TGTGCCAGCAGTGAAGCGAGGACTAATGGCTACACCTTC
CASSEARTNGYTF
>TRBV11-2|TRBJ1-1|.|.
TGTGCCAGCAGCTTAGAGCCTGGGCCAGGAACTGAAGCTTTCTTT
CASSLEPGPGTEAFF
>TRBV2|TRBJ1-5|.|.
TGTGCCAGCAGTGGGTCTGGGGCAAGCAATCAGCCCCAGCATTTT
CASSGSGASNQPQHF
>TRBV5-4|TRBJ2-3|.|.
TGTGCCAGCAGCCCGGCGGCAGATACGCAGTATTTT
CASSPAADTQYF
>TRBV5-6|TRBJ1-5|.|.
TGTGCCAGCAGCTTGGAAGGGGGAATTCAGCCCCAGCATTTT
CASSLEGGIQPQHF
>TRBV19|TRBJ1-2|.|TRBD1
TGTGCCAGTAGTATAGGACAGGGATTAGTTGGCTACACCTTC
CASSIGQGLVGYTF
>TRBV5-1|TRBJ1-6|few|.
TGCGCCAGCAGCTTGGATCTCATGAGGTCACCCCTCCACTTT
CASSLDLMRSPLHF
>TRBV6-5|TRBJ1-2|.|TRBD1
TGTGCCAGCAGTTCGCAGGGGGTCGAGAACTATGGCTACACCTTC
CASSSQGVENYGYTF
>TRBV9|TRBJ2-7|.|TRBD1
TGTGCCAGCAGCGTAGAAGGGTCCGGGACAGGGGTCTACGAGCAGTACTTC
CASSVEGSGTGVYEQYF